This entry lists 15 T cell receptor beta chains sequenced from one sample in a study of somatic mutations in cytotoxic T cells in rheumatoid arthritis. Profiled with immunoSEQ multiplex PCR; TCRdb holds only in-frame clones, not every one. The table has approximately 23,000 clones, more than 65% seen once. The sequencing input was CD8+ T cells sorted from blood. Receptors were obtained from an adult with rheumatoid arthritis.

The gene calls are TRBV7-9 and TRBJ1-1, with TRBD1 matching over 7 bases. This CDR3 is built from 13 residues. Germline V gives CDR1 SEHNR, CDR2 FQNEAQ (reference sequence). Trimming took 5 bases from V and 8 from J; bases not matched to a gene: 8. CDR3 in DNA: TGTGCCAGCAGCGAAAACAGGGGATTGGAAGCTTTCTTT. Its translation: CASSENRGLEAFF.

The chain employs TRBV4-3 and TRBJ2-2; D remains unclear. With 1 base removed from V and 2 bases from J, the gap between germline ends came to 8 bases. The CDR3 loop spans 15 amino acids. CDR1 is LGHNA and CDR2 is YSLEER in the germline V gene. CDR3 loop: CASSQVLSNTGELFF. The CDR3 bases are TGCGCCAGCAGCCAAGTGCTATCTAACACCGGGGAGCTGTTTTTT.

The J gene is TRBJ2-7, the V gene TRBV7-9, with D perhaps TRBD2 (6 bases). The CDR3 totals 17 residues. Per the germline V gene, CDR1 is SEHNR and CDR2 is FQNEAQ (reference sequence). V was shortened by 5 bases and J by 2 bases, with 22 bases between the two germline ends. CDR3 region: CASSGRSGRLIPYEQYF. DNA for the CDR3: TGTGCCAGCAGCGGGAGGAGTGGACGGCTGATTCCCTACGAGCAGTACTTC.

The chain employs TRBV19 and TRBJ2-6, with D perhaps matching TRBD2 (6 bases). The germline gives CDR1 LNHDA, CDR2 SQIVND (reference sequence). The CDR3 is made up of 17 amino acids. V lost 3 bases and J lost 2, with 14 bases in between. Here the CDR3 DNA reads TGTGCCAGTAGTATCCCCCCGACTAGAACTGGGGCCAACGTCCTGACTTTC. Translated, it gives CASSIPPTRTGANVLTF.

The chain employs TRBV2 and TRBJ2-5; tentatively, D is TRBD1 (5 bases). CDR3 length equals 13 residues. Germline V CDR1 and CDR2: SNHLY, FYNNEI. V shed 0 bases and J shed 3 bases, with 5 bases lying between them. The CDR3 nucleotides are TGTGCCAGCAGTGAAGCAGGGGAAGAGACCCAGTACTTC. Translating gives CASSEAGEETQYF.

CDR3 in amino acids: CASSDRRVDGGQETQYF. CDR3 DNA sequence: TGTGCCAGCAGTGACAGGCGCGTCGATGGGGGTCAAGAGACCCAGTACTTC. This chain joins TRBV6-1 and TRBJ2-5, with D tentatively TRBD1 or TRBD2 (5 bases each). CDR3 length: 17 amino acids. V lost 3 bases and J lost 2, with 19 bases in between. The germline V gene has CDR1 MNHNS and CDR2 SASEGT.

J is TRBJ2-5 and V is TRBV7-9, with D hard to call. Trimming stripped 0 bases from V and 5 bases from J, with 10 bases between. Germline V lookup: CDR1 SEHNR, CDR2 FQNEAQ (reference sequence). This CDR3 has 14 residues. The CDR3 reads CASSLARPWETQYF. Here the CDR3 DNA reads TGTGCCAGCAGCTTAGCCAGGCCATGGGAGACCCAGTACTTC.

V and J are TRBV6-1 and TRBJ2-7; D could derive from TRBD1 or TRBD2 (5 bases each). There are 14 residues in the CDR3. The germline V and J ends were trimmed by 4 bases and 2 bases, with 12 bases remaining between them. The V gene's germline CDR1 is MNHNS and CDR2 SASEGT. CDR3 region: CASSGPGRAYEQYF. CDR3 nucleotide sequence: TGTGCCAGCAGTGGACCGGGACGGGCCTACGAGCAGTACTTC.

J is TRBJ2-3 and V is TRBV2; TRBD1 agrees at 7 bases. The CDR3 spans 14 residues. Germline V CDR1 and CDR2: SNHLY, FYNNEI. Trimming removed 4 bases from V and 1 base from J; junction bases left unmatched: 2. The CDR3 reads CASSVGTGTDTQYF. CDR3 in DNA: TGTGCCAGCAGTGTAGGGACAGGCACAGATACGCAGTATTTT. Looking up the rest from reference TRBV2 and TRBJ2-3 gives the full variable domain: EPEVTQTPSHQVTQMGQEVILRCVPISNHLYFYWYRQILGQKVEFLVSFYNNEISEKSEIFDDQFSVERPDGSNFTLKIRSTKLEDSAMYFCASSVGTGTDTQYFGPGTRLTVL.

The J gene is TRBJ1-2, the V gene TRBV4-3, with D uncertain. Germline CDR1 LGHNA, CDR2 YSLEER. Trimming pared 1 base from V and 3 bases from J, leaving 9 bases between. There are 14 residues in the CDR3. CDR3 nucleotide sequence: TGCGCCAGCAGCCAAGGAGCGGGATACTATGGCTACACCTTC. It yields the protein CASSQGAGYYGYTF.

V is TRBV29-1 and J is TRBJ2-5; 13 bases fit TRBD2. Unmatched junction bases numbered 22, after V lost 1 base and J lost 5 bases. The germline CDR1 and CDR2 sequences are SQVTM and ANQGSEA. CDR3 length equals 21 residues. The CDR3 region is CSVEVGKSGTSGILRMETQYF. CDR3 nucleotides: TGCAGCGTTGAAGTTGGGAAGTCCGGGACTAGCGGGATCCTTAGGATGGAGACCCAGTACTTC.

This sequence joins TRBV11-2 and TRBJ1-1; D uncertain. The V end was cut by 5 bases, the J end by 6 bases, with 16 bases between. The CDR3 sequence is 14 residues long. The germline V gene encodes CDR1 SGHAT and CDR2 FQNNGV. The CDR3 spells CASSRPASWAEAFF. For the CDR3, the DNA is TGTGCCAGCAGCCGCCCGGCAAGCTGGGCTGAAGCTTTCTTT.

J is TRBJ1-2 and V is TRBV4-1, with unresolved D. The V gene's germline CDR1 is MGHRA and CDR2 YSYEKL. The CDR3 totals 13 residues. Trimming removed 4 bases at V and 0 bases at J, with 6 bases between. The CDR3 loop reads CASSPRSNYGYTF. The DNA of the CDR3 is TGCGCCAGCAGCCCCCGGTCTAACTATGGCTACACCTTC.

This clone has a single count. CDR3 loop: CASSESCQGTGQPQHF. CDR3 nucleotide sequence: TGTGCCAGCAGTGAATCGTGCCAGGGTACGGGTCAGCCCCAGCATTTT. This chain joins TRBV25-1 and TRBJ1-5; D perhaps matches TRBD1 (5 bases). V lost 1 base, J lost 6 bases, and 16 bases lay in between. Germline CDR1 is MGHDK and CDR2 is SYGVNS. The CDR3 totals 16 residues.

This clone was seen more than once but under ten times. V and J are TRBV27 and TRBJ2-7; the match to TRBD2 covers 8 bases. J gave up 1 base and V 5 bases, and 7 bases lay outside the gene matches. The CDR3 consists of 15 residues. Germline V gene sequence: CDR1 MNHEY, CDR2 SMNVEV (reference sequence). The chain's CDR3 is CASSPSSGTSYEQYF. CDR3 sequence (DNA): TGTGCCAGCAGTCCTAGTAGCGGGACGTCCTACGAGCAGTACTTC.